This T cell receptor (beta chain) appears in the sequencing data of a study of fetal regulatory T cell absence and autoimmunity. Study as a whole: The IPEX patients lacked clinical diabetes but had exocrine pancreas autoimmunity. Points from the study as a whole: Pancreas TCRs were oligoclonally enriched versus cord blood, some clones over 100-fold. The oligoclonal enrichment was interpreted as supporting antigen-driven pancreatic autoimmunity before birth in IPEX syndrome.

CDR1 SGHTA and CDR2 FQGNSA come from the germline V gene. The length of the CDR3 is 14 residues. V lost 4 bases and J 6 bases, leaving 12 bases between the germline ends. Details on this clone: The antigen is unknown.

Sequencing was at survey level. This table comes from immunoSEQ multiplex PCR, and its TCRdb copy is limited to in-frame clones, with some not included. The sample consists of approximately 46,000 clones, roughly 83% of them appearing once. This clonotype was sampled from a newborn boy with IPEX syndrome. The sample comprised cord blood. This chain joins TRBV7-2 and TRBJ1-4; D is perhaps TRBD1 (6 bases). CDR3 nucleotides: TGTGCCAGCAGCTCGACAGGAGGCTATGAAAAACTGTTTTTT. Protein: CASSSTGGYEKLFF.